This TCR beta chain was identified during a study of T cells in lung cancer brain metastases. Study outcomes and limitations: Compared with paired primaries, brain metastases showed fewer unique productive clones (around 1,400 versus 4,600).

TCRdb's copy holds only in-frame clones and misses some; the assay was immunoSEQ multiplex PCR. The sample has 5,000 to 6,500 clones, around 85% seen once. This clone was detected once. Its antigen remains unidentified. The source is a man aged 70-80 years with non-small cell lung cancer. The sequenced material came from tumor tissue from the primary lung tumor.

CDR3 nucleotide sequence: TGTGCCAGCAGCCTCGGGACTGCTATCCAGCCCCAGCATTTT. Its translation is CASSLGTAIQPQHF. The V gene is TRBV7-9, the J gene TRBJ1-5; perhaps TRBD1 as D (5 bases). V was shortened by 5 bases and J by 7 bases, with 15 bases between the two germline ends. The CDR3 covers 14 residues. Germline CDR1 and CDR2: SEHNR and FQNEAQ (reference sequence).